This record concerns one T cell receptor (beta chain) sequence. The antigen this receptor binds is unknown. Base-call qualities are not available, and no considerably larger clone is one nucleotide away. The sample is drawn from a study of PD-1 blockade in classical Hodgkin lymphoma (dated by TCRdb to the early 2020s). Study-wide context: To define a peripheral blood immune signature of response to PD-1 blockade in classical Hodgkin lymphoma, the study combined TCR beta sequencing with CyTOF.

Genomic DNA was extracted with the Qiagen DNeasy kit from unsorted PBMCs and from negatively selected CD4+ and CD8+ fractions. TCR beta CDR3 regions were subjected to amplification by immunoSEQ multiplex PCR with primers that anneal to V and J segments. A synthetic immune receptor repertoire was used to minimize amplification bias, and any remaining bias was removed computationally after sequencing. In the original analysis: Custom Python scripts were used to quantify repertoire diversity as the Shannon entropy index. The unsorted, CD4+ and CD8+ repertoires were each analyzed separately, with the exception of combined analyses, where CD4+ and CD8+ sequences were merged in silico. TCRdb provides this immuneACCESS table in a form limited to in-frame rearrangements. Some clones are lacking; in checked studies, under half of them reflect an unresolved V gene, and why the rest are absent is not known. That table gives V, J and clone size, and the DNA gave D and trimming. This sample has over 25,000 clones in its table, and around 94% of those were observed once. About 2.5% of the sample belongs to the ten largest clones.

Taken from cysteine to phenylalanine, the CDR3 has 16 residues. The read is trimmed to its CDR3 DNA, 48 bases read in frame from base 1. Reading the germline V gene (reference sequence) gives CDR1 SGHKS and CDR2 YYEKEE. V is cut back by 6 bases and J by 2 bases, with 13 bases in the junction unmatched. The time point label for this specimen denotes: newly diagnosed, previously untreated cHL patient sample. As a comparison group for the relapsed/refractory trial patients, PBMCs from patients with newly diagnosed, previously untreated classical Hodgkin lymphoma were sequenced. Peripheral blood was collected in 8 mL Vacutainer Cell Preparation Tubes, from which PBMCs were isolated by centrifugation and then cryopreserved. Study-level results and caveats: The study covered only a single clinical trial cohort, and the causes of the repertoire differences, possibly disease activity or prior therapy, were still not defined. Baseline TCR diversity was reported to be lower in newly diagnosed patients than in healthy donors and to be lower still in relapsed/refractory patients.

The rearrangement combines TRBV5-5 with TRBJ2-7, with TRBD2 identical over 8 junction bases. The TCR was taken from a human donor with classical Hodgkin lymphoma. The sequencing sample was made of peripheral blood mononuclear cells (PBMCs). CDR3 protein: CASTRGIAGLAYEQYF. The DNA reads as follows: TGTGCCAGCACAAGGGGGATAGCGGGGTTGGCCTACGAGCAGTACTTC.